This T cell receptor beta chain stems from a study of molecular identifiers for immune sequencing clone quantification. Trimming took off 1 base at V and 2 bases at J, with 12 bases between the two ends. CDR1 is DFQATT and CDR2 is SNEGSKA in the germline V gene (reference sequence). This CDR3 region has 14 residues. MiXCR was run by TCRdb on the PCR reads, yielding one entry per CDR3 protein. The data show about 640,000 distinct CDR3 sequences, around 20% seen once. This clonotype was seen more than once but under ten times. The clonotype comes from a human donor in good health. Some libraries in this study had Jurkat cell RNA spiked in. V usage is TRBV20-1 and J usage is TRBJ2-7, with D perhaps TRBD1 (6 bases). Sequencing used naive CD8+ T cells from blood, with Jurkat cell RNA spiked in. The subset was: FACS-sorted CD8+CD4-CCR7+CD45RA+ naive T cells. As DNA, the CDR3 is TGCAGTGCTAGAGGGGACACTTACCCCTACGAGCAGTACTTC. Amino acids: CSARGDTYPYEQYF.